Each of the 18 T cell receptor beta chains below was sequenced from the same sample in a study of blood T cell repertoires in COVID-19. The protocol was immunoSEQ multiplex PCR, while the TCRdb copy is restricted to in-frame clones and leaves out a portion. The repertoire holds 390,000 or so clones, with more than 80% as singletons. The material sequenced was peripheral blood. All receptors derive from a woman between 25 and 40 years old with COVID-19, enrolled during active disease.

The chain has TRBV28 and TRBJ1-2; D might be TRBD1 (6 bases). CDR3 size: 14 residues. Germline V gene lookup returns CDR1 MDHEN and CDR2 SYDVKM. V gave up 3 bases and J gave up 7 bases, with 15 bases separating them. In DNA, the CDR3 is TGTGCCAGCAGTTTGGTGAACAGGGTATTTGGCTACACCTTC. The encoded protein is CASSLVNRVFGYTF.

This clone was found a few times. The chain recombines TRBV6-2 or TRBV6-3 with TRBJ1-6; TRBD1 aligns across 8 bases. The CDR3 loop spans 16 amino acids. The germline gives CDR1 MNHEY, CDR2 SVGEGT. V was pared by 5 bases and J by 4 bases, with 7 bases of the junction left unmatched. The CDR3 DNA reads as TGTGCCAGCAGTACGGACAGGGCCAGGTATAATTCACCCCTCCACTTT. Protein sequence: CASSTDRARYNSPLHF.

The V and J genes are TRBV5-4 and TRBJ2-1; 12 bases fit TRBD2. V trimming: 2 bases; J trimming: 5 bases; junction bases outside the gene matches: 5. This CDR3 is built from 16 residues. Germline V lookup: CDR1 SGHNT, CDR2 YYREEE (reference sequence). The CDR3: CASSFSSGGDHNEQFF. The DNA for the CDR3 is TGTGCCAGCAGCTTCTCTAGCGGGGGGGATCACAATGAGCAGTTCTTC.

This clone was counted a single time. J is TRBJ2-2 and V is TRBV5-6; D gene uncertain. The germline V gene encodes CDR1 SGHDT and CDR2 YYEEEE. The CDR3 extends over 17 amino acids. Trimming left V 0 bases short and J 1 base short, with 13 bases between. CDR3 protein: CASSLGPSRLNTGELFF. CDR3 DNA sequence: TGTGCCAGCAGCTTGGGCCCTTCTAGGTTGAACACCGGGGAGCTGTTTTTT.

This clone was picked up a small number of times. The rearrangement uses TRBV24-1 and TRBJ1-2; 11 bases align to TRBD1. Trimming removed 7 bases from V and 7 bases from J; junction bases left unmatched: 7. The CDR3 covers 14 residues. Germline CDR1 KGHDR, CDR2 SFDVKD. The CDR3 DNA reads TGTGCCACCAGGGGACAGGGGGACTTCTCTGGCTACACCTTC. The encoded protein is CATRGQGDFSGYTF.

The chain employs TRBV6-2 or TRBV6-3 and TRBJ2-2, with 7 bases identical to TRBD2. With V trimmed by 3 bases and J by 9 bases, 10 bases remained unmatched. This CDR3 comprises 15 residues. Germline loops: CDR1 MNHEY, CDR2 SVGEGT. As DNA, the CDR3 is TGTGCCAGCAGTTATATGGCGGGAGTGATCAGGGAGCTGTTTTTT. Its translation: CASSYMAGVIRELFF.

The rearrangement links TRBV4-1 to TRBJ2-1; 9 bases fit TRBD1. Germline V gene sequence: CDR1 MGHRA, CDR2 YSYEKL. V dropped 2 bases and J dropped 8; count of bases not matched to a gene: 4. The CDR3 loop spans 14 amino acids. The CDR3: CASSQIDRGDEQFF. CDR3 nucleotides: TGCGCCAGCAGCCAAATAGACAGGGGGGATGAGCAGTTCTTC.

The V call is TRBV23-1, the J call TRBJ2-7, with D perhaps matching TRBD1 (5 bases). Being an ORF, TRBV23-1 has a function that is uncertain. The length of the CDR3 is 16 residues. Deletions cut 0 bases from V and 4 bases from J, with 16 bases between. The CDR3: CASSQSPGRPLYEQYF. CDR3 nucleotide sequence: TGCGCCAGCAGTCAATCGCCAGGGCGACCTCTGTACGAGCAGTACTTC.

This chain links TRBV5-1 with TRBJ2-2, with 7 bases identical to TRBD1. Per germline, CDR1 SGHRS and CDR2 YFSETQ. J gave up 5 bases and V 0 bases, and 13 bases lay outside the gene matches. The CDR3 is 18 amino acids. CDR3 sequence: CASSLVLGGLRTTGELFF. CDR3 in DNA: TGCGCCAGCAGCTTGGTTTTAGGGGGCTTGAGGACAACCGGGGAGCTGTTTTTT.

The genes are TRBV3-1 (or the pseudogene TRBV3-2) and TRBJ2-3; D may be TRBD2 (6 bases). Germline CDR1 reads LGHDT; CDR2 reads YNNKEL (reference sequence). The CDR3 has 15 residues. V was cut by 0 bases and J by 5 bases, with 12 bases left in between. CDR3 coding DNA: TGTGCCAGCAGCCAAGAAGGCAGGGAGGTAGATACGCAGTATTTT. Its translation: CASSQEGREVDTQYF.

CDR3 nucleotides: TGCAGCGAGACGACTAGTCCGGGGACCCAGTACTTC. It specifies CSETTSPGTQYF. The chain links TRBV29-1 to TRBJ2-5; weak D call: TRBD2 (6 bases). Germline values: CDR1 SQVTM, CDR2 ANQGSEA. This CDR3 is 12 amino acids long. The ends were cut back, 7 bases at V and 7 bases at J, with 16 bases in the middle.

The chain is built from TRBV2 and TRBJ1-5; D may be TRBD1 (5 bases). The V end lost 2 bases, the J end lost 5 bases, and 19 bases lay between the germline ends. The CDR3 has 17 amino acids. CDR1 and CDR2 (germline): SNHLY, FYNNEI. In DNA, the CDR3 is TGTGCCAGCAGTGAAAGGTGGGGCAGGGCGCGGCATCAGCCCCAGCATTTT. Its translation is CASSERWGRARHQPQHF.

This chain connects TRBV2 to TRBJ1-2; D is possibly TRBD1 (6 bases). Germline V gives CDR1 SNHLY, CDR2 FYNNEI. The CDR3 contains 17 residues. The V and J ends lost 1 base and 7 bases respectively, with 22 bases between them. The CDR3 loop is CASSEGPRGARYFGYTF. DNA for the CDR3: TGTGCCAGCAGTGAAGGTCCCCGGGGGGCTAGGTATTTTGGCTACACCTTC. Full variable domain (remainder filled in from reference TRBV2 and TRBJ1-2): EPEVTQTPSHQVTQMGQEVILRCVPISNHLYFYWYRQILGQKVEFLVSFYNNEISEKSEIFDDQFSVERPDGSNFTLKIRSTKLEDSAMYFCASSEGPRGARYFGYTFGSGTRLTVV.

The chain couples TRBV5-1 to TRBJ2-7; 7 bases map to TRBD1. Unmatched junction bases numbered 7, after V lost 4 bases and J lost 6 bases. Germline-derived CDR1 and CDR2 are SGHRS and YFSETQ. The CDR3 consists of 13 residues. The CDR3 region is CASSPQTGLEQYF. CDR3 sequence (DNA): TGCGCCAGCAGCCCCCAGACAGGGCTCGAGCAGTACTTC.

The chain joins TRBV13 to TRBJ2-7, with D perhaps TRBD2 (6 bases). CDR1 and CDR2 from the germline V gene are PRHDT and FYEKMQ (reference sequence). The CDR3 length is 13 residues. With 4 bases removed from V and 2 bases from J, the gap between germline ends came to 9 bases. CDR3 nucleotide sequence: TGTGCCAGCAGCTCGGGAGACACCTACGAGCAGTACTTC. The encoded protein is CASSSGDTYEQYF.

V gene TRBV6-5 combines with J gene TRBJ2-7; tentatively, D is TRBD2 (5 bases). CDR1 and CDR2 from the germline V gene are MNHEY and SVGAGI. This CDR3 has 14 amino acids. With 0 bases removed from V and 6 bases from J, the gap between germline ends came to 12 bases. This CDR3 is CASSYSRYRGEQYF. Here the CDR3 DNA reads TGTGCCAGCAGTTACTCTAGGTATCGGGGCGAGCAGTACTTC.

This chain links TRBV29-1 with TRBJ2-1, with TRBD1 as a possible D gene (6 bases). Trimming left V 7 bases short and J 4 bases short, with 17 bases between. Germline V lookup: CDR1 SQVTM, CDR2 ANQGSEA. The CDR3 extends over 14 amino acids. The DNA for the CDR3 is TGCAGCGCCCCCGGGACAACAACATACAATGAGCAGTTCTTC. This encodes CSAPGTTTYNEQFF.

J is TRBJ2-7 and V is TRBV6-5, with TRBD1 matching over 7 bases. Per germline, CDR1 MNHEY and CDR2 SVGAGI. V shed 9 bases, J shed 3 bases, and the junction held 14 bases outside the gene matches. The CDR3 consists of 15 residues. This CDR3 reads CASSLNRQGSYEQYF. The DNA of the CDR3 is TGTGCCAGTTCCCTAAATAGACAGGGTAGCTACGAGCAGTACTTC.